The rows below give T cell receptor beta chains drawn from one sample of a study of T cell repertoires in cytomegalovirus infection. TCRdb reanalysed the reads using MiXCR and keeps one entry per CDR3 protein. This table has about 180,000 distinct CDR3 sequences, over 13% appearing once. The sequenced material came from PBMCs. All receptors derive from a human donor in good health (CMV status not recorded). Some clones in this sample may be carry-over from other donors' samples. Each CDR3 is given with its conserved first and last residue. The order of the fields is CDR3 protein, CDR3 DNA, clone size, CDR3 length, V gene, J gene, D gene. The D gene is left open where the match is weak. Size tells how often a clone was seen (once, few, many) or the class of an expanded clone, and some rows leave it out.

cdr3_aa: CASSLTGSRSGTNVLTF
cdr3_nt: TGTGCCAGCAGCTTAACAGGTTCTAGGTCTGGGACCAACGTCCTGACTTTC
clone_size: .
cdr3_length: 17
v_call: TRBV7-3
j_call: TRBJ2-6
d_call: .

cdr3_aa: CASSLGARNEQFF
cdr3_nt: TGTGCCAGCAGTCTGGGGGCGCGGAATGAGCAGTTCTTC
clone_size: .
cdr3_length: 13
v_call: TRBV6-4
j_call: TRBJ2-1
d_call: .

cdr3_aa: CASSWGSTKGEQFF
cdr3_nt: TGTGCCAGCAGCTGGGGTAGCACCAAAGGTGAGCAGTTCTTC
clone_size: few
cdr3_length: 14
v_call: TRBV13
j_call: TRBJ2-1
d_call: .

cdr3_aa: CASSFYQGNEQFF
cdr3_nt: TGTGCCAGCAGCTTCTACCAGGGTAATGAGCAGTTCTTC
clone_size: many
cdr3_length: 13
v_call: TRBV7-2
j_call: TRBJ2-1
d_call: .

cdr3_aa: CSAREGTFNNEQFF
cdr3_nt: TGCAGTGCTAGAGAAGGGACTTTTAACAATGAGCAGTTCTTC
clone_size: few
cdr3_length: 14
v_call: TRBV20-1
j_call: TRBJ2-1
d_call: .

cdr3_aa: CASSQTGARNQPQHF
cdr3_nt: TGTGCCAGCAGTCAGACAGGGGCTCGCAATCAGCCCCAGCATTTT
clone_size: .
cdr3_length: 15
v_call: TRBV6-5
j_call: TRBJ1-5
d_call: TRBD1

cdr3_aa: CASGLPPADTQYF
cdr3_nt: TGTGCTAGTGGTCTCCCCCCCGCCGATACGCAGTATTTT
clone_size: few
cdr3_length: 13
v_call: TRBV12-5
j_call: TRBJ2-3
d_call: .

cdr3_aa: CASSLAGAGLHEKLFF
cdr3_nt: TGTGCCAGCAGCTTAGCGGGGGCAGGATTACATGAAAAACTGTTTTTT
clone_size: few
cdr3_length: 16
v_call: TRBV7-4
j_call: TRBJ1-4
d_call: .

cdr3_aa: CASSPVWTGEVEKLFF
cdr3_nt: TGTGCCAGCTCACCTGTTTGGACAGGGGAGGTTGAAAAACTGTTTTTT
clone_size: many
cdr3_length: 16
v_call: TRBV18
j_call: TRBJ1-4
d_call: TRBD1

cdr3_aa: CASASGQGRTDTQYF
cdr3_nt: .
clone_size: many
cdr3_length: 15
v_call: TRBV28
j_call: TRBJ2-3
d_call: .

cdr3_aa: CASSLPAWDTEAFF
cdr3_nt: TGTGCCAGCAGCTTACCCGCGTGGGACACTGAAGCTTTCTTT
clone_size: .
cdr3_length: 14
v_call: TRBV7-8
j_call: TRBJ1-1
d_call: .

cdr3_aa: CASSFRGYGEQFF
cdr3_nt: TGTGCCAGCAGTTTCAGGGGGTACGGTGAGCAGTTCTTC
clone_size: many
cdr3_length: 13
v_call: TRBV12-3/TRBV12-4
j_call: TRBJ2-1
d_call: TRBD1

cdr3_aa: CASSAGSQGGNQPQHF
cdr3_nt: TGTGCCAGCAGCGCCGGGTCCCAAGGAGGCAATCAGCCCCAGCATTTT
clone_size: few
cdr3_length: 16
v_call: TRBV7-9
j_call: TRBJ1-5
d_call: .

cdr3_aa: CASSLEQGHTQYF
cdr3_nt: TGTGCCAGCAGCTTAGAACAGGGCCATACGCAGTATTTT
clone_size: many
cdr3_length: 13
v_call: TRBV7-2
j_call: TRBJ2-3
d_call: .

cdr3_aa: CASSSGIQTNNEQFF
cdr3_nt: TGCGCCAGCAGCTCCGGGATACAAACCAACAATGAGCAGTTCTTC
clone_size: many
cdr3_length: 15
v_call: TRBV5-1
j_call: TRBJ2-1
d_call: .

cdr3_aa: CASRYSWEVYGYTF
cdr3_nt: TGTGCCAGCAGGTACAGTTGGGAGGTCTATGGCTACACCTTC
clone_size: few
cdr3_length: 14
v_call: TRBV12-3/TRBV12-4
j_call: TRBJ1-2
d_call: .

cdr3_aa: CASRQGRRNSGANVLTF
cdr3_nt: TGTGCCAGCAGACAGGGACGGAGAAACTCTGGGGCCAACGTCCTGACTTTC
clone_size: many
cdr3_length: 17
v_call: TRBV6-2/TRBV6-3
j_call: TRBJ2-6
d_call: .

cdr3_aa: CASSLIGGRGGANVLTF
cdr3_nt: TGTGCCAGCAGTTTAATTGGCGGGAGGGGTGGGGCCAACGTCCTGACTTTC
clone_size: .
cdr3_length: 17
v_call: TRBV12-3/TRBV12-4
j_call: TRBJ2-6
d_call: TRBD2

cdr3_aa: CASSLGQVGHGYTF
cdr3_nt: TGTGCCAGCAGCTTGGGACAGGTGGGCCATGGCTACACCTTC
clone_size: many
cdr3_length: 14
v_call: TRBV7-2
j_call: TRBJ1-2
d_call: TRBD1

cdr3_aa: CASSQDLGRGRTEAFF
cdr3_nt: TGTGCCAGCAGCCAAGATCTAGGCAGGGGGAGAACTGAAGCTTTCTTT
clone_size: .
cdr3_length: 16
v_call: TRBV14
j_call: TRBJ1-1
d_call: TRBD1

cdr3_aa: CSARARGPQETQYF
cdr3_nt: TGCAGTGCTAGAGCCAGGGGCCCCCAAGAGACCCAGTACTTC
clone_size: many
cdr3_length: 14
v_call: TRBV20-1
j_call: TRBJ2-5
d_call: .

cdr3_aa: CSVESPNEKLFF
cdr3_nt: TGCAGCGTTGAAAGTCCTAATGAAAAACTGTTTTTT
clone_size: .
cdr3_length: 12
v_call: TRBV29-1
j_call: TRBJ1-4
d_call: .

cdr3_aa: CASSIGQKNTEAFF
cdr3_nt: TGTGCCAGTAGTATCGGTCAGAAGAACACTGAAGCTTTCTTT
clone_size: many
cdr3_length: 14
v_call: TRBV19
j_call: TRBJ1-1
d_call: .

cdr3_aa: CSARVPGQYRTDTQYF
cdr3_nt: TGCAGTGCTAGAGTCCCGGGACAGTACCGCACAGATACGCAGTATTTT
clone_size: many
cdr3_length: 16
v_call: TRBV20-1
j_call: TRBJ2-3
d_call: TRBD1

cdr3_aa: CASSPGGRGGTGELFF
cdr3_nt: TGTGCCAGCAGCCCTGGGGGCAGGGGTGGCACCGGGGAGCTGTTTTTT
clone_size: many
cdr3_length: 16
v_call: TRBV7-3
j_call: TRBJ2-2
d_call: .

cdr3_aa: CASWGQAGRYF
cdr3_nt: TGTGCCAGCTGGGGGCAGGCGGGAAGGTATTTT
clone_size: many
cdr3_length: 11
v_call: TRBV7-2
j_call: TRBJ2-3
d_call: .

cdr3_aa: CAWSVLEHPGELFF
cdr3_nt: TGTGCCTGGAGTGTACTAGAACATCCCGGGGAGCTGTTTTTT
clone_size: few
cdr3_length: 14
v_call: TRBV30
j_call: TRBJ2-2
d_call: .

cdr3_aa: CASSLRGQRNQPQHF
cdr3_nt: TGTGCCAGCAGCTTAAGGGGACAGCGAAATCAGCCCCAGCATTTT
clone_size: many
cdr3_length: 15
v_call: TRBV7-2
j_call: TRBJ1-5
d_call: TRBD1

cdr3_aa: CASSVTQGQPQHF
cdr3_nt: TGTGCCAGCAGCGTCACACAGGGTCAGCCCCAGCATTTT
clone_size: many
cdr3_length: 13
v_call: TRBV7-2
j_call: TRBJ1-5
d_call: .

cdr3_aa: CASSPDRAHEQYF
cdr3_nt: TGTGCCAGCAGTCCCGACAGGGCCCACGAGCAGTACTTC
clone_size: few
cdr3_length: 13
v_call: TRBV27
j_call: TRBJ2-7
d_call: TRBD1

cdr3_aa: CASRRTGDNGYTF
cdr3_nt: TGCGCCAGCAGAAGGACAGGGGACAATGGCTACACCTTC
clone_size: many
cdr3_length: 13
v_call: TRBV4-1
j_call: TRBJ1-2
d_call: TRBD1

cdr3_aa: CASSLERGQGHQPQHF
cdr3_nt: TGTGCCAGCAGCCTAGAACGAGGACAGGGACATCAGCCCCAGCATTTT
clone_size: many
cdr3_length: 16
v_call: TRBV6-1
j_call: TRBJ1-5
d_call: TRBD1

cdr3_aa: CASSVGVGTSYEQYF
cdr3_nt: TGTGCCAGCAGTGTAGGGGTGGGGACATCCTACGAGCAGTACTTC
clone_size: few
cdr3_length: 15
v_call: TRBV12-3/TRBV12-4
j_call: TRBJ2-7
d_call: .

cdr3_aa: CSVVSNYGYTF
cdr3_nt: TGCAGCGTTGTATCCAACTATGGCTACACCTTC
clone_size: few
cdr3_length: 11
v_call: TRBV29-1
j_call: TRBJ1-2
d_call: .

cdr3_aa: CASSLGLDSGANVLTF
cdr3_nt: TGTGCCAGCAGCTTAGGTCTAGACTCTGGGGCCAACGTCCTGACTTTC
clone_size: many
cdr3_length: 16
v_call: TRBV7-9
j_call: TRBJ2-6
d_call: .

cdr3_aa: CASSVAGVYNEQFF
cdr3_nt: TGTGCCAGCAGCGTAGCGGGAGTCTACAATGAGCAGTTCTTC
clone_size: many
cdr3_length: 14
v_call: TRBV11-2
j_call: TRBJ2-1
d_call: TRBD2

cdr3_aa: CASSPLGTEQFF
cdr3_nt: TGTGCCAGCAGTCCCCTCGGGACTGAGCAGTTCTTC
clone_size: .
cdr3_length: 12
v_call: TRBV12-3/TRBV12-4
j_call: TRBJ2-1
d_call: .

cdr3_aa: CASSPGGGTEAFF
cdr3_nt: TGTGCCAGCAGCCCAGGGGGCGGCACTGAAGCTTTCTTT
clone_size: many
cdr3_length: 13
v_call: TRBV7-3
j_call: TRBJ1-1
d_call: TRBD1

cdr3_aa: CASSASGLEKLFF
cdr3_nt: TGTGCCAGCAGCGCGTCCGGGCTCGAAAAACTGTTTTTT
clone_size: many
cdr3_length: 13
v_call: TRBV7-9
j_call: TRBJ1-4
d_call: .

cdr3_aa: CASSPSRGYYNEQFF
cdr3_nt: TGTGCCAGCTCACCTTCGAGGGGGTACTACAATGAGCAGTTCTTC
clone_size: .
cdr3_length: 15
v_call: TRBV18
j_call: TRBJ2-1
d_call: .

cdr3_aa: CASSLVLDRGTSGGRNEQFF
cdr3_nt: TGTGCCAGCAGTTTAGTATTGGACAGGGGGACTAGCGGGGGTAGAAATGAGCAGTTCTTC
clone_size: few
cdr3_length: 20
v_call: TRBV28
j_call: TRBJ2-1
d_call: TRBD2

cdr3_aa: CASSLGSSSGANVLTF
cdr3_nt: TGCGCCAGCAGCTTGGGCTCTAGCTCTGGGGCCAACGTCCTGACTTTC
clone_size: .
cdr3_length: 16
v_call: TRBV5-1
j_call: TRBJ2-6
d_call: .

cdr3_aa: CASSLSSGGAGSPLHF
cdr3_nt: TGTGCCAGCAGTTTAAGTTCAGGGGGCGCGGGATCACCCCTCCACTTT
clone_size: many
cdr3_length: 16
v_call: TRBV28
j_call: TRBJ1-6
d_call: TRBD1

cdr3_aa: CAWSVNVGNQPQHF
cdr3_nt: TGTGCCTGGAGTGTAAACGTGGGCAATCAGCCCCAGCATTTT
clone_size: .
cdr3_length: 14
v_call: TRBV30
j_call: TRBJ1-5
d_call: .

cdr3_aa: CASRSIKAGRTGELFF
cdr3_nt: TGTGCCAGCAGATCTATTAAGGCAGGACGCACCGGGGAGCTGTTTTTT
clone_size: .
cdr3_length: 16
v_call: TRBV7-6
j_call: TRBJ2-2
d_call: .

cdr3_aa: CSASPRGQQYNDGYTF
cdr3_nt: TGCAGCGCTAGCCCCCGGGGACAGCAGTATAACGATGGCTACACCTTC
clone_size: .
cdr3_length: 16
v_call: TRBV29-1
j_call: TRBJ1-2
d_call: TRBD1

cdr3_aa: CASSIGRYYEQYF
cdr3_nt: TGTGCCAGTAGTATTGGCAGATATTACGAGCAGTACTTC
clone_size: .
cdr3_length: 13
v_call: TRBV19
j_call: TRBJ2-7
d_call: .

cdr3_aa: CASSPASDRLEQYF
cdr3_nt: TGTGCCAGCAGCCCAGCCTCCGACCGACTCGAGCAGTACTTC
clone_size: many
cdr3_length: 14
v_call: TRBV7-9
j_call: TRBJ2-7
d_call: .

cdr3_aa: CASSPSAGDVNEQFF
cdr3_nt: TGTGCCAGCAGCCCCTCAGCGGGAGATGTGAATGAGCAGTTCTTC
clone_size: .
cdr3_length: 15
v_call: TRBV11-2
j_call: TRBJ2-1
d_call: TRBD2

cdr3_aa: CSADSGDGVEQYF
cdr3_nt: TGCAGCGCTGATAGCGGGGATGGGGTCGAGCAGTACTTC
clone_size: few
cdr3_length: 13
v_call: TRBV29-1
j_call: TRBJ2-7
d_call: TRBD2

cdr3_aa: CASSTRLAENPSGANVLTF
cdr3_nt: TGTGCCAGCAGTACCCGACTAGCGGAGAACCCCTCTGGGGCCAACGTCCTGACTTTC
clone_size: few
cdr3_length: 19
v_call: TRBV27
j_call: TRBJ2-6
d_call: TRBD2

cdr3_aa: CASRVGLSEQFF
cdr3_nt: TGTGCCAGCAGGGTGGGCCTTTCGGAGCAGTTCTTC
clone_size: .
cdr3_length: 12
v_call: TRBV2
j_call: TRBJ2-1
d_call: .

cdr3_aa: CSVEGRLKNIQYF
cdr3_nt: TGCAGCGTTGAAGGCAGACTCAAAAACATTCAGTACTTC
clone_size: .
cdr3_length: 13
v_call: TRBV29-1
j_call: TRBJ2-4
d_call: .